This T cell receptor (beta chain) was identified in a study of vaccination and CD4 T cells after COVID-19. Study results and limitations: Sampling was limited to relatively few convalescent patients, with no early post-infection timepoints studied.

This clonotype is classed as medium-sized. The antigen is unknown. Scientists ran DNA taken from cultured CD4+ T cells through the Oncomine TCR Beta short-read assay for sequencing. Genomic DNA was drawn out of CD4+ T cells grown in culture. TCRdb redid the calling of the PCR reads with MiXCR, one entry per CDR3 protein. Of 18,000 or so distinct CDR3 sequences in the sample, roughly half were seen once. Time point meaning: late sampling 161 to 241 days after vaccination in a few convalescent patients. This sample's treatment: approximately nine-day PBMC culture with coronavirus spike peptide pools or control peptides (ViraFEST assay). Negative-selection isolation of CD4+ T cells was performed after more than 8 days of culture. The germline V gene encodes CDR1 SGHVS and CDR2 FNYEAQ. The CDR3 is 15 amino acids. V lost 2 bases, J lost 3 bases, and 5 bases stayed unmatched.

V gene TRBV7-6 combines with J gene TRBJ2-5; 8 bases are a match to TRBD2. The sequence came from a human donor who had recovered from COVID-19. Sequencing was performed on CD4+ T cells from blood, cultured in vitro, taken about 7 months after SARS-CoV-2 vaccination. The CDR3 protein is CASSLNLAGEETQYF. In DNA, the CDR3 is TGTGCCAGCAGCTTAAACCTAGCGGGCGAAGAGACCCAGTACTTC.